What follows is one T cell receptor beta chain and its context. Its antigen remains unidentified. This specimen belongs to a study of graft-versus-host responses after intestinal transplantation. The wider study: Once they had received anti-thymocyte globulin induction, all recipients took tacrolimus and steroids for around 3 years.

Overall study findings and caveats: GvH clone levels peaked in circulation, and this peak was associated with early post-transplant HvG declines.

TCRdb's table, derived via immunoSEQ multiplex PCR, lists solely in-frame clones and lacks some. The sample lists tens of thousands of clones; 89% were seen once. The germline V gene encodes CDR1 SGHRS and CDR2 YFSETQ. The CDR3 totals 14 residues. The germline V and J ends were trimmed by 2 bases and 4 bases, with 12 bases remaining between them. The chain combines TRBV5-1 with TRBJ1-1; D ambiguous. Here the sequenced sample was unstimulated CD8+ T cells sorted from spleen or lymph node cells, taken before intestinal transplant. The TCR comes from a human donor who received an intestinal transplant. This CDR3 reads CASSFRREGTEAFF. The CDR3, as DNA: TGCGCCAGCAGCTTCAGGAGGGAGGGCACTGAAGCTTTCTTT.